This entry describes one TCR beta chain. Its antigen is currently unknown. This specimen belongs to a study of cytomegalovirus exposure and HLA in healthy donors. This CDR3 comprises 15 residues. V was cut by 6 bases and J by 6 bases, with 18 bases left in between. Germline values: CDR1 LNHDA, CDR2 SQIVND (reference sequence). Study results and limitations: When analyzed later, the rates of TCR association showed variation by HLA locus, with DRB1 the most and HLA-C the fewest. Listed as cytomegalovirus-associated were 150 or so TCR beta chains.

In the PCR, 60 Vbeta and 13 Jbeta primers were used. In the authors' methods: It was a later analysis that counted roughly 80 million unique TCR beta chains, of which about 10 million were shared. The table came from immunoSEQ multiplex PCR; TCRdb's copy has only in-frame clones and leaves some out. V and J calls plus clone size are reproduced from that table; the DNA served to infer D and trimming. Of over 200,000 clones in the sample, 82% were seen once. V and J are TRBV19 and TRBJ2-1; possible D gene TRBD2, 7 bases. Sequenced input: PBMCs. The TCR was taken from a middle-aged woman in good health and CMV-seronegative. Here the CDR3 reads CASSLKGGQTNEQFF. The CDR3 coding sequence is TGTGCCAGTAGCCTAAAGGGGGGGCAAACCAATGAGCAGTTCTTC.